Following are 22 T cell receptor beta chains from one sample sequenced in a study of response to subunit inactivated influenza vaccine. One entry per CDR3 protein results from TCRdb running MiXCR on the RT-PCR reads. Seen here are about 570,000 distinct CDR3 sequences, about 11% observed once, and the top ten hold 9.5% to 12%. This same sample was also taken into another study, of T cells expressing NK-cell markers. That report adds: Synthesis of TCR beta cDNA relied on 5'RACE template switching carrying UMIs.

The input for sequencing was PBMCs from blood, taken on the day of vaccination. The receptors were gathered from a man in his fifties or sixties who received an inactivated influenza vaccine.

The rearrangement links TRBV29-1 to TRBJ2-7; D is perhaps TRBD1 (5 bases). The CDR3 runs 13 residues. Between the trimmed V and J ends, which lost 5 bases and 2 bases, there was a span of 13 bases. Germline CDR1 and CDR2: SQVTM and ANQGSEA. The CDR3 nucleotides are TGCAGCGTTAGGACACCGCTTACCTACGAGCAGTACTTC. Amino acid sequence: CSVRTPLTYEQYF.

This clonotype was counted between two and nine times. J is TRBJ2-5 and V is TRBV21-1. TRBV21-1 is a pseudogene locus. There are 14 residues in the CDR3. The CDR3 DNA follows: TGTGCCAGCAGCAAAGCTTTCAGGACAGAGACCCAGTACTTC. Its translation: CASSKAFRTETQYF.

The chain carries TRBV27 and TRBJ2-5; 7 bases are shared with TRBD1. With 6 bases clipped from V and 5 bases from J, the junction kept 6 bases outside the gene matches. The CDR3 totals 13 residues. In germline, CDR1 is MNHEY, CDR2 SMNVEV (reference sequence). In nucleotides, the CDR3 is TGTGCCAGCAGACTACAGGGGACGGAGACCCAGTACTTC. Its translation: CASRLQGTETQYF.

This clonotype was counted a few times. The chain employs TRBV6-2 or TRBV6-3 and TRBJ2-7; the D is unclear. Trimming cost V 5 bases and J 5 bases, with 7 bases left between them. The CDR3 is 11 amino acids. Germline V gives CDR1 MNHEY, CDR2 SVGEGT. CDR3 DNA sequence: TGTGCCAGCAGTCACCACGACGAGCAGTACTTC. Protein: CASSHHDEQYF.

This clonotype was counted many times. V and J are TRBV5-1 and TRBJ1-5; 8 positions match TRBD1. The germline gives CDR1 SGHRS, CDR2 YFSETQ. The trim removed 1 base at V and 4 bases at J, leaving 4 bases unmatched. The CDR3 has 15 amino acids. The chain's CDR3 is CASSLTGGRNQPQHF. For the CDR3, the DNA is TGCGCCAGCAGCTTGACAGGGGGTCGGAATCAGCCCCAGCATTTT.

Notes on this clonotype: The germline gene is not matched at one end of the junction; a read error may be the cause. Here the CDR3 reads CSVVWLAGAPLF. The DNA for the CDR3 is TGCAGCGTTGTTTGGCTAGCGGGAGCCCCACTCTTC. J is TRBJ2-1 and V is TRBV29-1, with TRBD2 matching 10 bases. The length of the CDR3 is 12 residues. Germline V gene lookup returns CDR1 SQVTM and CDR2 ANQGSEA.

CDR3 sequence (DNA): TGTGCCAGCAGACATCCCCCGCGGGGAAGCTACGAGCAGTACTTC. Translation: CASRHPPRGSYEQYF. The chain is built from TRBV6-2 or TRBV6-3 and TRBJ2-7, with a possible D match to TRBD2 (6 bases). The CDR3 consists of 15 residues. CDR1 and CDR2 from the germline V gene are MNHEY and SVGEGT. Trimming stripped 6 bases from V and 3 bases from J, with 18 bases between.

The sample holds a few counts of this clonotype. The V gene is TRBV9, the J gene TRBJ2-1; 12 bases fit TRBD2. V was clipped by 4 bases and J by 6 bases; unmatched bases: 8. Germline assignment: CDR1 SGDLS and CDR2 YYNGEE. The CDR3 totals 16 residues. The chain's CDR3 is CASSPRLAGVANEQFF. CDR3 DNA: TGTGCCAGCAGCCCTCGACTAGCGGGAGTTGCCAATGAGCAGTTCTTC. The full variable domain, rest sourced from reference TRBV9 and TRBJ2-1, is DSGVTQTPKHLITATGQRVTLRCSPRSGDLSVYWYQQSLDQGLQFLIQYYNGEERAKGNILERFSAQQFPDLHSELNLSSLELGDSALYFCASSPRLAGVANEQFFGPGTRLTVL.

The genes are TRBV6-5 and TRBJ2-3; the D gene is possibly TRBD1 (5 bases). The CDR3 extends over 11 amino acids. Trimming left V 2 bases short and J 10 bases short, with 7 bases between. Germline assignment: CDR1 MNHEY and CDR2 SVGAGI. The CDR3 coding sequence is TGTGCCAGCAGTTACAGGGGCGCGCAGTATTTT. Translating it yields CASSYRGAQYF.

In its sample, this clonotype was seen a few times. The CDR3 sequence: CASSSTGSSNEKLFF. The DNA of the CDR3 is TGCGCCAGCAGCTCTACAGGGTCTTCTAATGAAAAACTGTTTTTT. The chain links TRBV5-1 to TRBJ1-4, with TRBD1 as a possible D gene (6 bases). The CDR3 is 15 residues long. The germline CDR1 and CDR2 sequences are SGHRS and YFSETQ. V was cut by 3 bases and J by 3 bases, with 12 bases left in between.

This clonotype has a count of ten or more. J is TRBJ2-1 and V is TRBV20-1; D not certain. V shed 3 bases and J shed 8 bases, with 14 bases lying between them. The CDR3 has 13 residues. The germline CDR1 and CDR2 sequences are DFQATT and SNEGSKA (reference sequence). CDR3 sequence reads: CSASQTVQDEQFF. CDR3 bases: TGCAGTGCTAGTCAGACGGTCCAGGATGAGCAGTTCTTC.

The chain carries TRBV28 and TRBJ2-5; either TRBD1 or TRBD2 may supply D (6 bases each). CDR1 MDHEN and CDR2 SYDVKM come from the germline V gene. CDR3 length: 14 residues. V was trimmed by 6 bases and J by 4 bases, leaving 15 bases between them. As DNA, the CDR3 is TGTGCCAGCAGCATCCTGGAGGGGGTAGAGACCCAGTACTTC. Its translation is CASSILEGVETQYF.

For this clonotype: At one boundary the junction diverges from the germline segment, which might be a read error. The DNA for the CDR3 is TGCGCCAGCAGCCAAGACTCGAACTTC. It is translated as CASSQDSNF. V and J are TRBV4-1 and TRBJ2-7; no definite D call. The CDR3 totals 9 residues. Looked up from germline, CDR1 is MGHRA and CDR2 is YSYEKL.

This clonotype was recorded a few times. V usage is TRBV20-1 and J usage is TRBJ2-1; 12 bases map to TRBD2. The CDR3 consists of 16 residues. V lost 6 bases and J lost 3; bases outside the gene matches: 9. CDR1 is DFQATT, CDR2 SNEGSKA, per germline (reference sequence). CDR3 loop: CSALLAGGAVYNEQFF. The DNA for the CDR3 is TGCAGTGCGCTTCTAGCGGGAGGGGCAGTCTACAATGAGCAGTTCTTC.

This rearrangement joins TRBV4-1 to TRBJ2-7; TRBD1 agrees at 8 bases. This CDR3 contains 15 residues. Germline V gene data show CDR1 as MGHRA and CDR2 as YSYEKL. Unmatched junction bases numbered 6, after V lost 3 bases and J lost 2 bases. CDR3 sequence reads: CASSHPGQVTYEQYF. CDR3 coding DNA: TGCGCCAGCAGCCACCCGGGACAGGTCACCTACGAGCAGTACTTC.

This clonotype was observed a handful of times. This chain links TRBV20-1 with TRBJ2-4; 16 bases are shared with TRBD2. The trim removed 0 bases at V and 9 bases at J, leaving 8 bases unmatched. The CDR3 runs to 17 residues. Germline assignment: CDR1 DFQATT and CDR2 SNEGSKA (reference sequence). The CDR3, as DNA: TGCAGTGCTAGAGAGTGGGGACTAGCGGGAGGGCTTGGCATTCAGTACTTC. Translated, it gives CSAREWGLAGGLGIQYF.

The genes are TRBV28 and TRBJ1-5; no definite D call. This CDR3 comprises 16 residues. V lost 3 bases to trimming and J lost 0 bases, with 12 bases between them. Germline V gene data show CDR1 as MDHEN and CDR2 as SYDVKM. CDR3 DNA: TGTGCCAGCAGTTTTCAGGAGCTCTTTAGCAATCAGCCCCAGCATTTT. Its protein product is CASSFQELFSNQPQHF.

There are many counts of this clonotype. The V call is TRBV20-1, the J call TRBJ2-1; unclear D gene. Germline-derived CDR1 and CDR2 are DFQATT and SNEGSKA (reference sequence). The CDR3 is 11 residues long. Trimming left V 5 bases short and J 7 bases short, with 9 bases between. This CDR3 reads CSAGPRNEQFF. CDR3 nucleotides: TGCAGTGCTGGACCTCGAAATGAGCAGTTCTTC.

This clonotype was counted between two and nine times. The chain is built from TRBV11-1 and TRBJ2-7, with a possible D match to TRBD1 (6 bases). This CDR3 contains 18 residues. V was shortened by 5 bases and J by 2 bases, with 25 bases between the two germline ends. In germline, CDR1 is SGHAT, CDR2 FQDESV (reference sequence). The CDR3 reads CASSPVQPGTLLPYEQYF. The CDR3 bases are TGTGCCAGCAGCCCGGTCCAACCCGGGACACTATTACCCTACGAGCAGTACTTC.

The V call is TRBV29-1, the J call TRBJ2-3; possible D gene TRBD2, 6 bases. CDR1 is SQVTM, CDR2 ANQGSEA, per germline. The CDR3 covers 15 residues. V lost 2 bases and J lost 4, with 16 bases in between. Written as DNA, the CDR3 is TGCAGCGTTGAATGGGCTAGCGCGAGATCAGATACGCAGTATTTT. This sequence encodes CSVEWASARSDTQYF.

This chain links TRBV11-1 with TRBJ2-1, with D uncertain. CDR3 size: 14 residues. Per the germline V gene, CDR1 is SGHAT and CDR2 is FQDESV (reference sequence). With 3 bases removed from V and 10 bases from J, the gap between germline ends came to 16 bases. The CDR3 DNA reads TGTGCCAGCAGCTTCAATTTCGGGTCTGGCGAGCAGTTCTTC. Protein sequence: CASSFNFGSGEQFF.

This clonotype was recorded a few times. This chain joins TRBV5-1 and TRBJ2-1; 9 bases match TRBD1. This CDR3 contains 15 residues. Germline CDR1 and CDR2: SGHRS and YFSETQ. V shed 3 bases and J 10 bases; nucleotides not matched to a gene: 11. In DNA form, the CDR3 reads TGCGCCAGCAGCTGGGAAACAGGGGGCCCATCGGAGCAGTTCTTC. Translated, it gives CASSWETGGPSEQFF.